The source of this T cell receptor beta chain is a study of CDR3 diversity in severe acne. From the PCR reads, TCRdb called clonotypes with MiXCR, one entry per CDR3 protein. The top ten hold around 11% of the sample, which has roughly 100,000 distinct CDR3 sequences, 51% seen once. There are 12 residues in the CDR3. Germline lookup yields CDR1 KGHDR and CDR2 SFDVKD. In the case of this clonotype: One junction end does not reproduce the germline sequence, and a read error may be involved.

The TCR was taken from a male donor with acne. Sequenced material: blood. V usage is TRBV24-1 and J usage is TRBJ2-2; the match to TRBD2 covers 8 bases. For the CDR3, the DNA is TGTGCCACTAGCGGGAACACCGGGGAGCTGTCTTTT. Translated, it gives CATSGNTGELSF.